A selection of T cell receptor beta chains follows, all from one sample in a study of T cells in Graves' hyperthyroidism and ophthalmopathy. TCRdb called the multiplex PCR reads again in MiXCR, with one record for every CDR3 protein. The data contain around 380,000 distinct CDR3 sequences, less than 15% of them seen just once; the ten biggest clones take up roughly 20%. The sequenced material came from blood. All receptors derive from a man aged 25 to 45 with Graves' hyperthyroidism that later progressed to Graves' ophthalmopathy. CDR3s include the opening cysteine and the closing phenylalanine or tryptophan. The D gene is left open where the match is weak. Only some rows state a clone size, as once, few, many or a class for expanded clones.

>many|.|TRBJ1-4|TRBV28
TGTGCCAGCAGTTTATCCCGGGCAGCAACTAATGAAAAACTGTTTTTT
CASSLSRAATNEKLFF
>.|.|TRBJ1-4|TRBV9
TGTGCCAGCAGTAACGCGGCGTTTAATGAAAAACTGTTTTTT
CASSNAAFNEKLFF
>.|TRBD2|TRBJ2-2|TRBV29-1
TGCAGCGTTGAGGGGGTAGCGGGGAAGTATTCCGGGGAGCTGTTTTTT
CSVEGVAGKYSGELFF
>.|TRBD1|TRBJ1-3|TRBV11-3
TGTGCCAGCAGTTTCGACAGGGGGAAAGGAAACACCATATATTTT
CASSFDRGKGNTIYF
>.|TRBD1|TRBJ1-6|TRBV4-1
TGCGCCAGCAGCCAAGAACAGGGGATAGTTCATAATTCACCCCTCCACTTT
CASSQEQGIVHNSPLHF
>few|.|TRBJ1-3|TRBV28
TGTGCCAGCAGTCTAGCGACTGGAAACACCATATATTTT
CASSLATGNTIYF
>.|.|TRBJ2-7|TRBV11-2
TGTACCAGCAGGGCAACAGGGCGGGGTGGGGTGAACGAGCAGTACTTC
CTSRATGRGGVNEQYF
>many|TRBD1|TRBJ2-7|TRBV28
TGTGCCAGCAGTTTTCCCCGACAGGGGCTGAACTACGAGCAGTACTTC
CASSFPRQGLNYEQYF
>many|.|TRBJ1-5|TRBV12-3/TRBV12-4
TGTGCCAGCAGCCCGGCCCTGGATCAGCCCCAGCATTTT
CASSPALDQPQHF
>many|TRBD1|TRBJ1-2|TRBV15
TGTGCCACCAGCAAGGGACAGGGGGCATGGAACTATGGCTACACCTTC
CATSKGQGAWNYGYTF
>few|.|TRBJ2-3|TRBV25-1
TGTGCCAGCAGTGATACAAACACAGATACGCAGTATTTT
CASSDTNTDTQYF
>many|.|TRBJ2-1|TRBV3-1
TGTGCCAGCCAAGGAAGGACTGAATCCTACAATGAGCAGTTCTTC
CASQGRTESYNEQFF
>many|.|TRBJ1-1|TRBV3-1
TGTGCCAGCAGCCAAGTTGTGACATCTGAAGCTTTCTTT
CASSQVVTSEAFF
>.|.|TRBJ2-1|TRBV4-1
TGCGCCAGCAGCCGGACCGCCAATGAGCAGTTCTTC
CASSRTANEQFF
>many|TRBD1|TRBJ1-4|TRBV3-1
TGTGCCAGCAGCCTGACAGGGACTAATGAAAAACTGTTTTTT
CASSLTGTNEKLFF
>many|.|TRBJ2-7|TRBV2
TGTGCCAGCAGTGAGGTGGGACTCGAGAGCTCCTACGAGCAGTACTTC
CASSEVGLESSYEQYF
>few|.|TRBJ1-4|TRBV28
TGTGCCAGCAGTAACCGGGGAACCCAAAAACTGTTTTTT
CASSNRGTQKLFF
>many|.|TRBJ1-5|TRBV28
TGTGCCAGCACCCTTAGAGGTGGTCAGCCCCAGCATTTT
CASTLRGGQPQHF
>few|.|TRBJ2-6|TRBV7-6
TGTGCCAGCAGCCGAAGGGGGGTCGGGGCCAACGTCCTGACTTTC
CASSRRGVGANVLTF
>many|TRBD1|TRBJ2-2|TRBV6-1
TGTGCCAGCACCGACGGGTACAGGGGGCTTATCGGGGAGCTGTTTTTT
CASTDGYRGLIGELFF
>.|TRBD1|TRBJ2-5|TRBV12-3/TRBV12-4
TGTGCCAGCAGTTTGGGACAGGCTGGAGAGACCCAGTACTTC
CASSLGQAGETQYF
>few|.|TRBJ1-2|TRBV5-1
TGCGCCAGCAGCCACGTCCCGGGACACGGTGGAGGCTACACCTTC
CASSHVPGHGGGYTF
>.|.|TRBJ2-3|TRBV9
TGTGCCAGCACCTGGGGCGGGGCAAGCACAGATACGCAGTATTTT
CASTWGGASTDTQYF
>many|.|TRBJ1-2|TRBV12-3/TRBV12-4
TGTGCCAGCACCTTGGGGAAAAACTATGGCTACACCTTC
CASTLGKNYGYTF
>many|.|TRBJ2-5|TRBV5-6
TGTGCCAGCAGCTTACCGGGAACTCAAGAGACCCAGTACTTC
CASSLPGTQETQYF
>few|.|TRBJ1-4|TRBV30
TGTGCCTGGTCGGGACGTAGGGAAAAACTGTTTTTT
CAWSGRREKLFF
>many|.|TRBJ2-3|TRBV11-2
TGTGCCAGCAGCTTCACCGGGACTCACACAGATACGCAGTATTTT
CASSFTGTHTDTQYF
>many|.|TRBJ1-2|TRBV12-3/TRBV12-4
TGTGCCAGCAGTAAGGGGAGGTATGGCTACACCTTC
CASSKGRYGYTF
>few|.|TRBJ1-6|TRBV6-5
TGTGCCAGCAGTTACTCGAGGGGGAATTCACCCCTCCACTTT
CASSYSRGNSPLHF
>few|TRBD1|TRBJ2-3|TRBV7-9
TGTGCCAGCAGCTTAGCGGGCAGGGGGTACACAGATACGCAGTATTTT
CASSLAGRGYTDTQYF
>many|.|TRBJ2-3|TRBV3-1
TGTGCCAGCAGCCAAGATCTTTGGCGGGGACGCACAGATACGCAGTATTTT
CASSQDLWRGRTDTQYF
>many|TRBD1|TRBJ1-1|TRBV11-3
TGTGCCAGCAGCTTAAGCAGGGGGATGAACACTGAAGCTTTCTTT
CASSLSRGMNTEAFF
>many|.|TRBJ1-1|TRBV2
TGTGCCAGCATCCCGGGGAACACTGAAGCTTTCTTT
CASIPGNTEAFF
>few|TRBD2|TRBJ2-7|TRBV5-1
TGCGCCAGCAGCGACGCGGGGGTTGGCGAGCAGTACTTC
CASSDAGVGEQYF
>.|TRBD2|TRBJ2-3|TRBV4-1
TGCGCCAGCAGCCAACGGGGGGGGAACACAGATACGCAGTATTTT
CASSQRGGNTDTQYF
>many|TRBD1|TRBJ2-7|TRBV4-1
TGCGCCAGCAGCCAAGGAGACGGACAGGGGCACGAGCAGTACTTC
CASSQGDGQGHEQYF
>many|.|TRBJ1-5|TRBV19
TGTGCCAGTAGTATAGATCTGGCGGGGGGTAGCAATCAGCCCCAGCATTTT
CASSIDLAGGSNQPQHF
>few|TRBD1|TRBJ1-1|TRBV5-1
TGCGCCAGCAGCTTGGTGGGACAGGGAGGAATTGAAGCTTTCTTT
CASSLVGQGGIEAFF
>many|TRBD2|TRBJ2-7|TRBV11-2
TGTGCCAGCAGCTTAGAGGGGGGGTACGAGCAGTACTTC
CASSLEGGYEQYF
>.|TRBD1|TRBJ2-7|TRBV19
TGTGCCAGTAGTATGGGACAGGGGGCGCGTGAGCAGTACTTC
CASSMGQGAREQYF
>few|TRBD1|TRBJ1-3|TRBV5-6
TGTGCCAGCAGCTTAAGGGACAGGGTTACTGGAAACACCATATATTTT
CASSLRDRVTGNTIYF
>many|TRBD1|TRBJ1-4|TRBV2
TGTGCCAGCTTAGACCGGGGACAGGGAAATGAAAAACTGTTTTTT
CASLDRGQGNEKLFF
>.|TRBD1|TRBJ1-2|TRBV27
TGTGCCACAGGACAGGAATTCTATGGCTACACCTTC
CATGQEFYGYTF
>few|.|TRBJ1-2|TRBV6-2/TRBV6-3
TGTGCCAGCAGCCCGTTGACAGAGGGCTACACCTTC
CASSPLTEGYTF
>.|.|TRBJ1-6|TRBV20-1
TGCAGTGCTAGAGATCAAACTGGACAGTATAATTCACCCCTCCACTTT
CSARDQTGQYNSPLHF
>many|.|TRBJ2-7|TRBV12-3/TRBV12-4
TGTGCCAGCACCCTGGACAGTTCCTACGAGCAGTACTTC
CASTLDSSYEQYF
>few|.|TRBJ1-5|TRBV20-1
TGCAGTGCTAGCAACCTAAGGGGTCAGCCCCAGCATTTT
CSASNLRGQPQHF
>many|TRBD1|TRBJ1-2|TRBV24-1
TGTGCCACCAGTGACCACAGGACAGGGAAAGGCTACACCTTC
CATSDHRTGKGYTF
>many|.|TRBJ1-1|TRBV5-1
TGTGCCAGCAGTTTGGGGGGGGCGCGAACTGAAGCTTTCTTT
CASSLGGARTEAFF
>.|TRBD1|TRBJ1-5|TRBV6-2/TRBV6-3
TGTGCCAGCAGACCGACAGGGACTGCGGGGCAGCCCCAGCATTTT
CASRPTGTAGQPQHF
>.|TRBD1|TRBJ1-4|TRBV6-5
TGTGCCAGCAGTTATCGGACAGGGGGTGAAAAACTGCTTTTT
CASSYRTGGEKLLF
>.|TRBD1|TRBJ1-6|TRBV20-1
TGCAGTGCGGACCGGGACAGGAAAAATTCACCCCTCCACTTT
CSADRDRKNSPLHF